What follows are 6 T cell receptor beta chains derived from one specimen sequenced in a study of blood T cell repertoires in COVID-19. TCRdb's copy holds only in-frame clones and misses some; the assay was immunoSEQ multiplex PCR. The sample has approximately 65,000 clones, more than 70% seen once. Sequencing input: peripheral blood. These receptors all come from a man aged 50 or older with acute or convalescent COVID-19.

CDR3 protein: CASSQDPPSGRWEDTQYF. The CDR3 coding sequence is TGCGCCAGCAGCCAAGATCCCCCTAGCGGGAGGTGGGAAGATACGCAGTATTTT. V usage is TRBV4-1 and J usage is TRBJ2-3, with TRBD2 matching 11 bases. This CDR3 has 18 residues. Germline trimming cut 0 bases from V and 5 bases from J; bases unmatched to any gene: 10. Germline loops: CDR1 MGHRA, CDR2 YSYEKL.

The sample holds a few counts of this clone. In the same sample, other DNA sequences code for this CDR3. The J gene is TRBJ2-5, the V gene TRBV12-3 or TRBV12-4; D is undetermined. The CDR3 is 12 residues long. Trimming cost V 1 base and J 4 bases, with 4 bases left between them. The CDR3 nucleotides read TGTGCCAGCAGTTTAGTCGGAGAGACCCAGTACTTC. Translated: CASSLVGETQYF.

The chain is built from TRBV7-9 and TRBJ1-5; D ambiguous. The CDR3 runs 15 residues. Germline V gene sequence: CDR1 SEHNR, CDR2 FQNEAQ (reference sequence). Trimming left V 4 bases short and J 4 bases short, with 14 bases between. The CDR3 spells CASSSISDGNQPQHF. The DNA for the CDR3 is TGTGCCAGCAGCTCGATAAGCGACGGAAATCAGCCCCAGCATTTT.

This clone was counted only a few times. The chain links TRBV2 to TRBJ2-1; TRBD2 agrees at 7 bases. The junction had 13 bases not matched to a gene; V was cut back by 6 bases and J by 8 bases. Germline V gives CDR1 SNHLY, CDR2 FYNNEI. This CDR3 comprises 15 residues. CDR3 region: CASSFGGSEWDEQFF. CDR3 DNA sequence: TGTGCCAGCAGCTTCGGCGGGAGCGAGTGGGATGAGCAGTTCTTC.

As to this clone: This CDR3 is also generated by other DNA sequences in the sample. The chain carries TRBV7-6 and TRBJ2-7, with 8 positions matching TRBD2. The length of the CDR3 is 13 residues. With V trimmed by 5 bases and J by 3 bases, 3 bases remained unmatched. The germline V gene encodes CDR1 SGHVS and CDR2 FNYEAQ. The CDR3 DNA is TGTGCCAGCAGCCCCACTAGCGGCTACGAGCAGTACTTC. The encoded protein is CASSPTSGYEQYF.

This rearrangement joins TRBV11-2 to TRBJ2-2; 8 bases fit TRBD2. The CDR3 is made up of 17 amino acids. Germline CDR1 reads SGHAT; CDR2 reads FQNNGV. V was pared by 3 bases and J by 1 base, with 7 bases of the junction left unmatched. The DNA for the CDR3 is TGTGCCAGCAGCTTGGCCGGGGGGGGATGGAACACCGGGGAGCTGTTTTTT. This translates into CASSLAGGGWNTGELFF.